Included here is one T cell receptor beta chain sequence, with context. The antigen is undetermined. The sample belongs to a study of early T cells in non-severe SARS-CoV-2 infection. For the study at large: The sequenced material was bulk RNA from unsorted whole blood, and its chains were unpaired. Study results and limitations: VDJdb matching skewed toward anti-spike CD8 responses, missing private and CD4 specificities.

From germline, CDR1 is MNHEY and CDR2 SVGAGI. Trimming removed 0 bases from V and 1 base from J, with 6 bases in between. The length of the CDR3 is 14 residues. Unique molecular identifiers were added to individual cDNA molecules. Each CDR3 protein gets one entry after TCRdb re-called the 5' RACE reads with MiXCR. The sample lists 64,000 or so distinct CDR3 sequences, over 10% seen once, with roughly 4.2% in the top ten. The V gene is TRBV6-5, the J gene TRBJ1-1; D not resolved. The receptor's source is an adult who was a healthcare worker with PCR-confirmed SARS-CoV-2 infection or an uninfected control (not recorded which). Sequencing was performed on whole blood. CDR3 region: CASSYSLRNTEAFF. For the CDR3, the DNA is TGTGCCAGCAGTTACTCTCTCAGGAACACTGAAGCTTTCTTT.